A selection of T cell receptor beta chains follows, all from one sample in a study of molecular identifiers for immune sequencing clone quantification. One entry per CDR3 protein, called by TCRdb with MiXCR from the PCR reads. Of fewer than 45,000 distinct CDR3 sequences listed, about a fifth are singletons. Sequencing was done on a sample of naive CD8+ T cells from blood, with Jurkat cell RNA spiked in. The receptors were sampled from a human donor in good health. Some libraries in this study had Jurkat cell RNA spiked in. Both conserved end residues are part of each CDR3.

v_gene: TRBV4-3
CDR3aa: CASSLGQALQGTEAFF

v_gene: TRBV4-1
CDR3aa: CASSQGGSSTDTQYF

v_gene: TRBV19
CDR3aa: CASRELGGTEAFF

v_gene: TRBV20-1
CDR3aa: CSASKRDNYEQYF

v_gene: TRBV5-1
CDR3aa: CASSSNPHGGIAPNQETQYF

v_gene: TRBV7-2
CDR3aa: CASSFPFGGGLETQYF

v_gene: TRBV6-6
CDR3aa: CGSSWLTGTDTQYF

v_gene: TRBV11-2
CDR3aa: CASSLTGRGVYNERFF

v_gene: TRBV12-3/TRBV12-4
CDR3aa: CAPGGAGLEQYF

v_gene: TRBV30
CDR3aa: CAWTVVSNYGYTF

v_gene: TRBV5-1
CDR3aa: CASSPGQGELTEAFF

v_gene: TRBV4-3
CDR3aa: CASSQDREGTNYGYTF

v_gene: TRBV11-2
CDR3aa: CASSSPEKPQETQYF

v_gene: TRBV29-1
CDR3aa: CSASSPGTQETQYF

v_gene: TRBV28
CDR3aa: CASSTELADPYEQYF

v_gene: TRBV12-3/TRBV12-4
CDR3aa: CASTLRGRRTDTQYF

v_gene: TRBV12-3/TRBV12-4
CDR3aa: CASSFDRSRTDTQYF

v_gene: TRBV7-9
CDR3aa: CASSPPGGAHEQFF

v_gene: TRBV6-2/TRBV6-3
CDR3aa: CASSPPSGAKNTGELFF

v_gene: TRBV20-1
CDR3aa: CSALAGASFTDTQYF

v_gene: TRBV19
CDR3aa: CASSPGRLYEQYF

v_gene: TRBV28
CDR3aa: CASSLEGNSYEQYF

v_gene: TRBV1
CDR3aa: CTSVNIGHSSGNTIYF

v_gene: TRBV6-2/TRBV6-3
CDR3aa: CATQWGPNTEAFF

v_gene: TRBV20-1
CDR3aa: CSARPTNEKLFF

v_gene: TRBV11-2
CDR3aa: CASSFDRAYEQYF

v_gene: TRBV14
CDR3aa: CASSQGKSFEQFF

v_gene: TRBV7-8
CDR3aa: CASSLETFTEAFF

v_gene: TRBV7-9
CDR3aa: CASSSSTLGQPQHF

v_gene: TRBV7-2
CDR3aa: CASSLATDYEQYF

v_gene: TRBV7-9
CDR3aa: CASSSSGRTDNTEAFF

v_gene: TRBV3-1
CDR3aa: CASSQGPTYEQYF

v_gene: TRBV6-6
CDR3aa: CASSYGEQYF

v_gene: TRBV5-1
CDR3aa: CASSLAKVLAGGPLETQYF

v_gene: TRBV11-2
CDR3aa: CASSLVSYEQYF

v_gene: TRBV5-1
CDR3aa: CASSGDIRNTEAFF

v_gene: TRBV27
CDR3aa: CASSSPDRGFTEAFF

v_gene: TRBV6-1
CDR3aa: CASSGLAAPSTDTQYF

v_gene: TRBV2
CDR3aa: CASSDWGAGTEAFF

v_gene: TRBV29-1
CDR3aa: CSVEGGGRAFF

v_gene: TRBV7-9
CDR3aa: CASSSYPGLAGGQETQYF

v_gene: TRBV6-1
CDR3aa: CASSELAGVTSYNEQFF

v_gene: TRBV2
CDR3aa: CASTGIEQFF

v_gene: TRBV12-3/TRBV12-4
CDR3aa: CASSSQGARDEQFF

v_gene: TRBV20-1
CDR3aa: CSAGGPGAARYNSPLHF

v_gene: TRBV25-1
CDR3aa: CASTSGMNEQFF

v_gene: TRBV3-1
CDR3aa: CASSQALMRSGGAFYEQYF

v_gene: TRBV6-5
CDR3aa: CASSFSGRGNEQFF

v_gene: TRBV6-6
CDR3aa: CASTGTSPDREQYF

v_gene: TRBV7-9
CDR3aa: CASSLSWDPKETQYF

v_gene: TRBV5-6
CDR3aa: CASSLALLDTQYF